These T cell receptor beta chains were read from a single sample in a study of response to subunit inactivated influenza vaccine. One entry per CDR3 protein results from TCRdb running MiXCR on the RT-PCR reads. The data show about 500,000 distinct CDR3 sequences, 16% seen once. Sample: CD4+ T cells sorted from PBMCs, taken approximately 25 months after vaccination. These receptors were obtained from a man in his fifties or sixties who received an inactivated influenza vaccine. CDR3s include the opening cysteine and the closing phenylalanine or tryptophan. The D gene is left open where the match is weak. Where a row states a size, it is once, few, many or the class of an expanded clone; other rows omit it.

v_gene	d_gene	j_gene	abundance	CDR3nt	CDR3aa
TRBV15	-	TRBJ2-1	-	TGTGCCACCAAGACAATGAGCGGGTCCTACAATGAGCAGTTCTTC	CATKTMSGSYNEQFF
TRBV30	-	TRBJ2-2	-	TGTGCCTGGGAGGGGTCTTCGGGTTTCACCGGGGAGCTGTTTTTT	CAWEGSSGFTGELFF
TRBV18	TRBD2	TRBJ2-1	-	TGTGCCAGCTCACCATCGACAGGGACTAGCGGGAGGCGTCAGTTCTTC	CASSPSTGTSGRRQFF
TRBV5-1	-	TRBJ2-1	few	TGCGCCAGCAGCGCTGTGGATGAGCAGTTCTTC	CASSAVDEQFF
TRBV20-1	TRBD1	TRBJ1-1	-	TGCAGTGCTAGACAGGGGGCTGGTAACACTGAAGCTTTCTTT	CSARQGAGNTEAFF
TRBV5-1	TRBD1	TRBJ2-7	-	TGCGCCAGCAGCTTGGGAGGGGGCGACACCTACGAGCAGTACTTC	CASSLGGGDTYEQYF
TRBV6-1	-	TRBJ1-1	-	TGTGCCAGCAGGTCCCGGACTCCAAATATGAACACTGAAGCTTTCTTT	CASRSRTPNMNTEAFF
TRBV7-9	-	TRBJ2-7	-	TGTGCCAGCAGCACCGGCTTGACAGGCTCGATCTACGAGCAGTACTTC	CASSTGLTGSIYEQYF
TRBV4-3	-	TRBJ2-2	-	TGCGCCAGCAGCCAAGAAATGACCGGGGAGCTGTTTTTT	CASSQEMTGELFF
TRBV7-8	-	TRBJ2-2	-	TGTGCCAGCAGCAACGGACTACAAGGCGGGGAGCTGTTTTTT	CASSNGLQGGELFF
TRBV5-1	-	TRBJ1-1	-	TGCGCCAGCAGTTCCCCGACAGGTATGAACACTGAAGCTTTCTTT	CASSSPTGMNTEAFF
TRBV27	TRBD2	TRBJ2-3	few	TGTGCCAGCAGAAAGACTAGCGGGAGACCTAGCACAGATACGCAGTATTTT	CASRKTSGRPSTDTQYF
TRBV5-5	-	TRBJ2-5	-	TGTGCCAGCAGCTTGGGTGGGTTTTCTGGACCCAGGGAGACCCAGTACTTC	CASSLGGFSGPRETQYF
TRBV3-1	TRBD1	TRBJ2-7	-	TGTGCCAGCAGCCCAGGACAGGGGATGGGTCGCTACGAGCAGTACTTC	CASSPGQGMGRYEQYF
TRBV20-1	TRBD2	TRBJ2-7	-	TGCAGTGCTAGCCCGATAGCGGGGGGCACCTACGAGCAGTACTTC	CSASPIAGGTYEQYF
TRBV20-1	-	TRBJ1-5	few	TGCAGTGCTAGGGAGACCCTTATAGGTAGCAATCAGCCCCAGCATTTT	CSARETLIGSNQPQHF
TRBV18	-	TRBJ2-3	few	TGTGCCAGCTCTATGATCGGGGAGAGCACAGATACGCAGTATTTT	CASSMIGESTDTQYF
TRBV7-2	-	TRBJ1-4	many	TGTGCCAGCAGCTTAAGCGCCTCAACTAATGAAAAACTGTTTTTT	CASSLSASTNEKLFF
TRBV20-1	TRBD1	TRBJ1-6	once	TGCAGTGCTAGGGGACAGGGGGCGAGGGGGGCCCTCCACTTT	CSARGQGARGALHF
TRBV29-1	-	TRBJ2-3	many	TGCAGCGTTGGTTCGCCAGGGCGGACAGATACGCAGTATTTT	CSVGSPGRTDTQYF
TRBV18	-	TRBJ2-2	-	TGTGCCAGCTCACCTAGGACCGACGGGGAGCTGTTTTTT	CASSPRTDGELFF
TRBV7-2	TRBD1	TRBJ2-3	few	TGTGCCAGCAGGGACAGGGCTAGCACAGATACGCAGTATTTT	CASRDRASTDTQYF
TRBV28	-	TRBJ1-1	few	TGTGCCAGCAGTCTAACCCTCGGACCTTTCGGAGCTTTCTTT	CASSLTLGPFGAFF
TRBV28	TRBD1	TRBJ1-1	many	TGTGCCAGCAGTCACGGACAGGGTTGGACTGAAGCTTTCTTT	CASSHGQGWTEAFF
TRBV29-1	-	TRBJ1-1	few	TGCAGCTTCCGGACGGAACCTGAAGCTTTCTTT	CSFRTEPEAFF
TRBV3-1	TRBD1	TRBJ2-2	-	TGTGCCAGCAGCCCCCCGACAGGGTACACCGGGGAGCTGTTTTTT	CASSPPTGYTGELFF
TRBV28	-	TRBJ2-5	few	TGTGCCAGCAGTTTACAACCTGCTTGGGAGACCCAGTACTTC	CASSLQPAWETQYF
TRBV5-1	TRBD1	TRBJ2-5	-	TGCGCCAGCAGCGGCGGGACAGGGGGTAAAGAGACCCAGTACTTC	CASSGGTGGKETQYF
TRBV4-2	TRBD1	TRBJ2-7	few	TGTGCCAGCAGCCATGTGGGACAGGGGCAGACCGAGCAGTACTTC	CASSHVGQGQTEQYF
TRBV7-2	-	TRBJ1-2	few	TGTGCCAGCAGCTTAGGTTTTTCAGGGAACAGGGGCTACACCTTC	CASSLGFSGNRGYTF
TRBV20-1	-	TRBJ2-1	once	TGCAGTGCTCCTGCGGAGCGGGCGACCTACAATGAGCAGTTCTTC	CSAPAERATYNEQFF
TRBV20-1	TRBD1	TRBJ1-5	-	TGCAGTGCTACGAACCCGACAGGGTTTAGCAATCAGCCCCAGCATTTT	CSATNPTGFSNQPQHF
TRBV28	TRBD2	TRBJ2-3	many	TGTGCCAGCAGCCCAGCGGGGGGTCTGGATACGCAGTATTTT	CASSPAGGLDTQYF
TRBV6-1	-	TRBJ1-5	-	TGTGCCAGCACTGCGGAGGGGTTATATAGCAATCAGCCCCAGCATTTT	CASTAEGLYSNQPQHF
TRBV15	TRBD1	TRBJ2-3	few	TGTGCCACCAGCAGAGGGGGACAGCCCACAGATACGCAGTATTTT	CATSRGGQPTDTQYF
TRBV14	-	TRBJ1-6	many	TGTGCCAGCAGCCAAGAAGCCCGGAATTCACCCCTCCACTTT	CASSQEARNSPLHF
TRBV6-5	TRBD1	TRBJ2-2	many	TGTGCCAGCAGTTTACGAGGACAGGCGAACACCGGGGAGCTGTTTTTT	CASSLRGQANTGELFF
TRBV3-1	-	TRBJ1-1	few	TGTGCCAGCAGCCGCGGGAAGGACGAAGCTTTCTTT	CASSRGKDEAFF
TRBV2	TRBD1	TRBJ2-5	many	TGTGCCAGCAGCAGGACAGGGGGCTACCAAGAGACCCAGTACTTC	CASSRTGGYQETQYF
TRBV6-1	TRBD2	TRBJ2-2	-	TGTGCCAGCAGGCTTGCGGGGGGGCCCGGCACCGGGGAGCTGTTTTTT	CASRLAGGPGTGELFF
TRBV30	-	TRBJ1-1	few	TGTGCCTGGACCCTCCGCGCCGTCGGAGGTGAAGCTTTCTTT	CAWTLRAVGGEAFF
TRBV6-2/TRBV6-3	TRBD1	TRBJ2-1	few	TGTGCCAGCAGTTTAACAGGGGCTATCTACAATGAGCAGTTCTTC	CASSLTGAIYNEQFF
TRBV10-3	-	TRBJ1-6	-	TGTGCCATCAGACGGGACATTAATTCACCCCTCCACTTT	CAIRRDINSPLHF
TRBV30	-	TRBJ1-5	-	TGTGCCTGGAGTGAAGGGCTCCACGGTCAGCCCCAGCATTTT	CAWSEGLHGQPQHF
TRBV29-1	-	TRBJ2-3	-	TGCAGCGCACGACCCGGGACGGACTACACAGATACGCAGTATTTT	CSARPGTDYTDTQYF
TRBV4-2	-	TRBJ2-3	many	TGTGCCAGCAGCCAAGCATCGGGTCGCACTAGCACAGATACGCAGTATTTT	CASSQASGRTSTDTQYF
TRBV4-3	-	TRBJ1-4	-	TGCGCCAGCAGCCAAGTTCGAGGGGAAAAACTGTTTTTT	CASSQVRGEKLFF
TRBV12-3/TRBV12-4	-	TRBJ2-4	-	TGTGCCAGCAGCCGCATCTCGATAGCCAAAAACATTCAGTACTTC	CASSRISIAKNIQYF
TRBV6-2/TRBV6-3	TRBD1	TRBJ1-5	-	TGTGCCAGCAGGAGGACAGGGTACAATCAGCCCCAGCATTTT	CASRRTGYNQPQHF
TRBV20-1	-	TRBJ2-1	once	TGCAGTGCTAGGGTGACTAGTAACAATGAGCAGTTCTTC	CSARVTSNNEQFF
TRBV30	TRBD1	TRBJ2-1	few	TGTGCCTGGAGCGCAGGGGGCGAGCAGTTCTTC	CAWSAGGEQFF
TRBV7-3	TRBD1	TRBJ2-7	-	TGTGCCAGCAGCCGAGACGACAGGGTGGGGTACGAGCAGTACTTC	CASSRDDRVGYEQYF
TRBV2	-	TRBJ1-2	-	TGTGCCAGCAGACAGGGTCCCTATGGCTACACCTTC	CASRQGPYGYTF
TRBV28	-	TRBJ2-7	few	TGTGCCAGCAGTTTACAGGCACCATACGAGCAGTACTTC	CASSLQAPYEQYF
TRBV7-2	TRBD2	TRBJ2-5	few	TGTGCCAGCAGCTTATATCTAGCGGGGCAGACCCAGTACTTC	CASSLYLAGQTQYF